The clone carrying this TCR beta chain was counted a few times. The antigen is unknown. This sample was taken from a study of post-analysis software for immune sequencing data. Study as a whole: The study covered relapsing-remitting, secondary progressive and progressive-relapsing courses of multiple sclerosis. Study observations and caveats: Controls had lower frequencies than patients of a handful of TRBV segments, which included TRBV5-6, TRBV5-1 and TRBV20-1. Strong same-batch co-clustering of samples appeared with F measure clustering.

The germline CDR1 and CDR2 sequences are MNHEY and SMNVEV (reference sequence). With V trimmed by 5 bases and J by 4 bases, 13 bases remained unmatched. The length of the CDR3 is 17 residues. The TCR beta cDNA libraries contained unique molecular identifiers. A single record per CDR3 protein comes from TCRdb applying MiXCR to the PCR reads. Here the sample spans 650,000 to 850,000 distinct CDR3 sequences, roughly half being singletons. The clonotype originates from a girl aged 5-17 years with multiple sclerosis. The source material was blood. The rearrangement uses TRBV27 and TRBJ1-2, with 10 nucleotides matching TRBD1. For the CDR3, the DNA is TGTGCCAGCAGTCTCCGGGACAGGGGAACTTCTTCCTATGGCTACACCTTC. This sequence encodes CASSLRDRGTSSYGYTF.